These 17 T cell receptor beta chains were sequenced from one sample in a study of cytomegalovirus exposure and HLA in healthy donors. The data were produced by immunoSEQ multiplex PCR, yet TCRdb's version contains in-frame clones alone and is incomplete. The repertoire holds a few hundred thousand clones, 80% to 90% seen once, with around 0.84% in the top ten. The sample consisted of PBMCs. The receptors here all came from a woman aged 18-29 years in good health and CMV-seronegative.

The genes are TRBV7-9 and TRBJ1-1; TRBD1 matches at 9 bases. The V and J ends lost 2 bases and 8 bases, in that order; junction bases with no gene match: 12. Germline V gene lookup returns CDR1 SEHNR and CDR2 FQNEAQ (reference sequence). The length of the CDR3 is 16 residues. CDR3 protein: CASSLPLGQGQIEAFF. The CDR3 DNA sequence: TGTGCCAGCAGCTTACCATTAGGACAGGGGCAAATAGAAGCTTTCTTT.

This clone was observed a handful of times. The genes are TRBV2 and TRBJ1-5; D gene ambiguous. The CDR3 extends over 14 amino acids. The V end lost 8 bases, the J end lost 2 bases, and 13 bases lay between the germline ends. The germline V gene encodes CDR1 SNHLY and CDR2 FYNNEI. CDR3 nucleotide sequence: TGTGCCAGCGCAGAGGCGTGGGGCAATCAGCCCCAGCATTTT. It yields the protein CASAEAWGNQPQHF.

The chain couples TRBV10-3 to TRBJ2-1; D may be TRBD1 (5 bases). CDR3 length: 19 amino acids. CDR1 and CDR2 (germline): ENHRY, SYGVKD. Trimming shortened V by 6 bases and J by 0 bases, and 24 bases separated the two germline ends. CDR3 nucleotides: TGTGCCATCAGCCCAACCCGATTTTCGAAGGGGCCCTCCTACAATGAGCAGTTCTTC. Translation: CAISPTRFSKGPSYNEQFF.

The chain is built from TRBV18 and TRBJ2-2; maybe TRBD1 (6 bases). The CDR3 is made up of 18 amino acids. V shed 3 bases and J shed 5 bases, with 22 bases lying between them. Germline V CDR1 and CDR2: KGHSH, LQKENI. Written as DNA, the CDR3 is TGTGCCAGCTCACCTGCACTGGACAGCCTGCAGGGGACCGGGGAGCTGTTTTTT. It encodes CASSPALDSLQGTGELFF. The full variable domain, completed using reference TRBV18 and TRBJ2-2, is NAGVMQNPRHLVRRRGQEARLRCSPMKGHSHVYWYRQLPEEGLKFMVYLQKENIIDESGMPKERFSAEFPKEGPSILRIQQVVRGDSAAYFCASSPALDSLQGTGELFFGEGSRLTVL.

V gene TRBV7-3 combines with J gene TRBJ2-3; 8 positions agree with TRBD2. J gave up 6 bases and V 5 bases, and 7 bases lay outside the gene matches. CDR1 and CDR2 (germline): SGHTA, FQGTGA. This CDR3 contains 14 residues. The CDR3 bases are TGTGCCAGCAGCCGCGGACTAGCAACCGATACGCAGTATTTT. Translating gives CASSRGLATDTQYF.

The sample holds one count of this clone. This sequence joins TRBV6-5 and TRBJ2-5, with TRBD2 matching 8 bases. J was trimmed by 9 bases and V by 4 bases; bases with no gene match: 10. This CDR3 has 14 residues. Germline CDR1 MNHEY, CDR2 SVGAGI. The CDR3 loop is CASSSQRETGPQYF. CDR3 coding DNA: TGTGCCAGCAGTTCTCAGCGGGAGACGGGGCCCCAGTACTTC.

This clone has only a few counts. The V gene is TRBV6-1, the J gene TRBJ1-5; D gene ambiguous. The CDR3 sequence is 13 residues long. The V and J ends lost 0 bases and 11 bases respectively, with 11 bases between them. The germline gives CDR1 MNHNS, CDR2 SASEGT. The CDR3 is CASSEARVSAQHF. CDR3 DNA sequence: TGTGCCAGCAGTGAAGCCCGGGTCTCGGCCCAGCATTTT.

V is TRBV10-3 and J is TRBJ1-5; D is ambiguous. This CDR3 comprises 13 residues. The V and J ends lost 4 bases and 5 bases respectively, with 9 bases between them. Germline V gene sequence: CDR1 ENHRY, CDR2 SYGVKD. The CDR3 is CAISAGLDQPQHF. CDR3 nucleotide sequence: TGTGCCATCAGTGCCGGGTTGGATCAGCCCCAGCATTTT.

The chain has TRBV4-3 and TRBJ2-7, with 7 bases lining up with TRBD2. Germline CDR1 is LGHNA and CDR2 is YSLEER. The CDR3 consists of 16 residues. Germline trimming cut 0 bases from V and 2 bases from J; bases unmatched to any gene: 7. The CDR3: CASSQDRGRAPYEQYF. In nucleotides, the CDR3 is TGCGCCAGCAGCCAAGATCGGGGGAGGGCTCCCTACGAGCAGTACTTC.

The rearrangement uses TRBV9 and TRBJ2-7; 11 nucleotides match TRBD2. The CDR3 extends over 14 amino acids. Germline V gives CDR1 SGDLS, CDR2 YYNGEE. V lost 0 bases to trimming and J lost 11 bases; unmatched junction nucleotides: 7. CDR3 protein: CASSVELAGVVKYF. The CDR3 nucleotides read TGTGCCAGCAGCGTAGAACTAGCGGGAGTTGTTAAGTACTTC.

V is TRBV27 and J is TRBJ2-1; 9 nucleotides align to TRBD1. The length of the CDR3 is 15 residues. The trim removed 6 bases at V and 3 bases at J, leaving 6 bases unmatched. CDR1 is MNHEY, CDR2 SMNVEV, per germline (reference sequence). The CDR3 region is CASRRPGQGYNEQFF. The CDR3 region has the DNA TGTGCCAGCAGACGACCGGGACAGGGCTACAATGAGCAGTTCTTC.

The chain uses TRBV18 and TRBJ2-7; 8 nucleotides line up with TRBD1. The CDR3 spans 14 residues. The junction had 10 bases not matched to a gene; V was cut back by 6 bases and J by 6 bases. Per the germline V gene, CDR1 is KGHSH and CDR2 is LQKENI. The CDR3 loop is CASSPADREAEQYF. CDR3 nucleotides: TGTGCCAGCTCGCCTGCGGACAGGGAGGCCGAGCAGTACTTC.

V and J are TRBV25-1 and TRBJ2-1; D gene unclear. CDR3 size: 11 residues. Trimming left V 6 bases short and J 8 bases short, with 8 bases between. The germline gives CDR1 MGHDK, CDR2 SYGVNS. The CDR3 region has the DNA TGTGCCAGCAGATCGTTTGATGAGCAGTTCTTC. Encoded protein: CASRSFDEQFF. The full variable domain, rest sourced from reference TRBV25-1 and TRBJ2-1, is EADIYQTPRYLVIGTGKKITLECSQTMGHDKMYWYQQDPGMELHLIHYSYGVNSTEKGDLSSESTVSRIRTEHFPLTLESARPSHTSQYLCASRSFDEQFFGPGTRLTVL.

The rearrangement uses TRBV29-1 and TRBJ2-1; D gene uncertain. Germline V gene data show CDR1 as SQVTM and CDR2 as ANQGSEA. V was shortened by 3 bases and J by 0 bases, with 3 bases between the two germline ends. The CDR3 is 12 amino acids. This CDR3 is CSVEYSYNEQFF. In nucleotides, the CDR3 is TGCAGCGTTGAGTACTCCTACAATGAGCAGTTCTTC.

This sequence joins TRBV28 and TRBJ1-2; the match to TRBD1 covers 8 bases. The CDR3 totals 13 residues. Germline trimming cut 5 bases from V and 6 bases from J; bases unmatched to any gene: 5. CDR1 is MDHEN, CDR2 SYDVKM, per germline. The CDR3 nucleotides are TGTGCCAGCAGTCCACAGGACAGGGATGGCTACACCTTC. This encodes CASSPQDRDGYTF.

The chain uses TRBV7-2 and TRBJ2-7, with 9 bases that match TRBD1. The CDR3 covers 14 residues. Germline CDR1 is SGHTA and CDR2 is FQGNSA. The trim removed 5 bases at V and 6 bases at J, leaving 8 bases unmatched. The CDR3 nucleotides are TGTGCCAGCAGCATAAGGGACAGGGCTGGCGAGCAGTACTTC. Protein sequence: CASSIRDRAGEQYF. The whole variable domain, filled in from reference TRBV7-2 and TRBJ2-7, reads GAGVSQSPSNKVTEKGKDVELRCDPISGHTALYWYRQSLGQGLEFLIYFQGNSAPDKSGLPSDRFSAERTGGSVSTLTIQRTQQEDSAVYLCASSIRDRAGEQYFGPGTRLTVT.

This chain links TRBV7-6 with TRBJ2-4, with 7 bases aligning to TRBD2. V was clipped by 1 base and J by 11 bases; unmatched bases: 11. The CDR3 is 15 amino acids. Per germline, CDR1 SGHVS and CDR2 FNYEAQ. The DNA of the CDR3 is TGTGCCAGCAGCTTAGACGGGGGAGGGGCAGCGGTTCAGTACTTC. Translated: CASSLDGGGAAVQYF. Full variable domain (rest looked up from reference TRBV7-6 and TRBJ2-4): GAGVSQSPRYKVTKRGQDVALRCDPISGHVSLYWYRQALGQGPEFLTYFNYEAQQDKSGLPNDRFSAERPEGSISTLTIQRTEQRDSAMYRCASSLDGGGAAVQYFGAGTRLSVL.